This passage covers 25 T cell receptor beta chains from one sample sequenced in a study of blood T cell repertoires in COVID-19. The repertoire was sequenced with immunoSEQ multiplex PCR; TCRdb's copy has only in-frame clones and lacks some. The data hold about 240,000 clones, with approximately 82% observed a single time. The sample consisted of peripheral blood. The receptor set was obtained from a woman aged 18-29 years with acute or convalescent COVID-19.

This chain joins TRBV6-2 or TRBV6-3 and TRBJ2-5, with TRBD2 as a possible D gene (6 bases). V was pared by 2 bases and J by 5 bases, with 18 bases between. CDR1 and CDR2 from the germline V gene are MNHEY and SVGEGT. CDR3 length equals 16 residues. Written as DNA, the CDR3 is TGTGCCAGCAGTTACGGGGCGGGGACGGGCTCGGAGACCCAGTACTTC. Translated: CASSYGAGTGSETQYF.

The rearrangement links TRBV24-1 to TRBJ1-2; maybe TRBD1 (5 bases). The CDR3 is made up of 15 amino acids. V was trimmed by 3 bases and J by 7 bases, leaving 17 bases between them. The germline V gene has CDR1 KGHDR and CDR2 SFDVKD. CDR3 coding DNA: TGTGCCACCAGTGATGAATCCGGGGGAAGGGGTGGCTACACCTTC. The encoded protein is CATSDESGGRGGYTF.

The chain joins TRBV15 to TRBJ2-6; a weak D match, TRBD1 (5 bases). The CDR3 length is 16 residues. Germline assignment: CDR1 LNHNV and CDR2 YYDKDF (reference sequence). Trimming removed 5 bases at V and 0 bases at J, with 11 bases between. CDR3 region: CATSPQDLSGANVLTF. CDR3 coding DNA: TGTGCCACCAGCCCACAGGACCTCTCTGGGGCCAACGTCCTGACTTTC.

The chain has TRBV7-2 and TRBJ2-2; no clear D. CDR1 is SGHTA and CDR2 is FQGNSA in the germline V gene. This CDR3 has 15 residues. With 1 base removed from V and 3 bases from J, the gap between germline ends came to 9 bases. DNA for the CDR3: TGTGCCAGCAGCTTAGTTTCGAGTTACACCGGGGAGCTGTTTTTT. It translates to CASSLVSSYTGELFF.

The rearrangement joins TRBV6-5 to TRBJ2-7, with 10 bases that match TRBD1. The length of the CDR3 is 15 residues. CDR1 MNHEY and CDR2 SVGAGI come from the germline V gene. V lost 5 bases to trimming and J lost 2 bases; unmatched junction nucleotides: 6. This chain's CDR3 is CASSPPGQGPYEQYF. The CDR3 DNA sequence: TGTGCCAGCAGTCCCCCGGGACAGGGGCCCTACGAGCAGTACTTC.

The chain uses TRBV5-6 and TRBJ1-2; tentative D call: TRBD1 (5 bases). The CDR3 totals 16 residues. CDR1 and CDR2 from the germline V gene are SGHDT and YYEEEE. Trimming stripped 0 bases from V and 4 bases from J, with 16 bases between. The CDR3 nucleotides are TGTGCCAGCAGCTTGGTCACCGAGACAGTCCTCTATGGCTACACCTTC. Its protein product is CASSLVTETVLYGYTF.

This clone was seen once. The chain has TRBV28 and TRBJ2-7; D is perhaps TRBD1 (5 bases). CDR3 size: 14 residues. Germline CDR1 and CDR2: MDHEN and SYDVKM. V was cut by 8 bases and J by 3 bases, with 17 bases left in between. This chain's CDR3 is CASLGAALGYEQYF. The CDR3 DNA reads as TGTGCCAGCCTTGGGGCAGCACTTGGCTACGAGCAGTACTTC.

The J gene is TRBJ1-2, the V gene TRBV4-2; D possibly corresponds to TRBD1 (5 bases). Between the trimmed V and J ends, which lost 0 bases and 0 bases, there was a span of 8 bases. Germline loops: CDR1 LGHNA, CDR2 YNFKEQ. The CDR3 totals 15 residues. The chain's CDR3 is CASSQDGRANYGYTF. In DNA form, the CDR3 reads TGTGCCAGCAGCCAAGATGGCAGGGCTAACTATGGCTACACCTTC.

The V call is TRBV27, the J call TRBJ2-7; TRBD1 matches 10 bases. Germline V gives CDR1 MNHEY, CDR2 SMNVEV (reference sequence). V lost 5 bases to trimming and J lost 7 bases; unmatched junction nucleotides: 11. This CDR3 is built from 15 residues. CDR3 in DNA: TGTGCCAGCAGTATACCGGGACAGGGGCCTGGGGAGCAGTACTTC. Encoded protein: CASSIPGQGPGEQYF.

The chain uses TRBV5-8 and TRBJ2-3; perhaps TRBD2 as D (6 bases). Per germline, CDR1 SGHTS and CDR2 YDEGEE. CDR3 size: 15 residues. Trimming stripped 6 bases from V and 0 bases from J, with 14 bases between. DNA for the CDR3: TGTGCCAGCATCCGGACTACTCTGAGCACAGATACGCAGTATTTT. Its translation: CASIRTTLSTDTQYF.

The chain uses TRBV15 and TRBJ2-7; 14 positions match TRBD2. The CDR3 is 14 residues long. Germline-derived CDR1 and CDR2 are LNHNV and YYDKDF (reference sequence). J gave up 6 bases and V 4 bases, and 2 bases lay outside the gene matches. The CDR3 sequence: CATSIGLAGGEQYF. Here the CDR3 DNA reads TGTGCCACCAGCATAGGACTAGCGGGAGGCGAGCAGTACTTC.

This clone was observed many times. The chain couples TRBV10-3 to TRBJ2-7; TRBD2 matches at 12 bases. The germline gives CDR1 ENHRY, CDR2 SYGVKD. V lost 5 bases to trimming and J lost 1 base; unmatched junction nucleotides: 12. The CDR3 consists of 18 residues. This chain's CDR3 is CAISKGELAGGPSYEQYF. The CDR3 bases are TGTGCCATCAGTAAGGGGGAACTAGCGGGAGGACCTTCCTACGAGCAGTACTTC.

The chain employs TRBV5-8 and TRBJ1-4; TRBD1 agrees at 8 bases. Germline V CDR1 and CDR2: SGHTS, YDEGEE. The CDR3 spans 19 residues. V gave up 0 bases and J gave up 0 bases; unmatched junction bases: 10. In DNA, the CDR3 is TGTGCCAGCAGCTTGGCGGGACAGGCCTGGGGACCAACTAATGAAAAACTGTTTTTT. Translated: CASSLAGQAWGPTNEKLFF.

CDR3 loop: CASSQDMETQYF. In DNA, the CDR3 is TGTGCCAGCAGCCAAGATATGGAGACCCAGTACTTC. V and J are TRBV3-1 (or the pseudogene TRBV3-2) and TRBJ2-5; D gene uncertain. Between the trimmed V and J ends, which lost 0 bases and 5 bases, there was a span of 4 bases. The CDR3 has 12 residues. CDR1 and CDR2 (germline): LGHDT, YNNKEL (reference sequence).

This chain connects TRBV10-3 to TRBJ2-3; 8 bases are a match to TRBD1. Losses at the gene ends were 7 bases for V and 5 bases for J; bases not matched to a gene: 5. The CDR3 contains 13 residues. Looked up from germline, CDR1 is ENHRY and CDR2 is SYGVKD. The CDR3 is CAIKTTGGDTQYF. Written as DNA, the CDR3 is TGTGCCATCAAAACAACAGGGGGAGATACGCAGTATTTT.

This chain joins TRBV7-8 and TRBJ2-7; TRBD1 might be the D (6 bases). Germline values: CDR1 SGHVS, CDR2 FQNEAQ. Trimming removed 5 bases from V and 2 bases from J, with 13 bases in between. This CDR3 spans 14 amino acids. CDR3 region: CASSLDRLTYEQYF. In nucleotides, the CDR3 is TGTGCCAGCAGCCTCGACAGGCTCACCTACGAGCAGTACTTC.

J is TRBJ2-7 and V is TRBV7-8; 15 bases agree with TRBD2. The V and J ends lost 6 bases and 4 bases, in that order; junction bases with no gene match: 19. Germline V gene data show CDR1 as SGHVS and CDR2 as FQNEAQ. The CDR3 is 20 amino acids. As DNA, the CDR3 is TGTGCCAGCAGTCTACCACGGACTAGCGGGAGGGCCAAGGTCTGGTACGAGCAGTACTTC. This codes for CASSLPRTSGRAKVWYEQYF. The variable domain in full, with the rest retrieved from reference TRBV7-8 and TRBJ2-7, is GAGVSQSPRYKVAKRGQDVALRCDPISGHVSLFWYQQALGQGPEFLTYFQNEAQLDKSGLPSDRFFAERPEGSVSTLKIQRTQQEDSAVYLCASSLPRTSGRAKVWYEQYFGPGTRLTVT.

This clone was recorded only once. This chain uses TRBV6-2 or TRBV6-3 with TRBJ2-5; D gene unclear. Germline CDR1 reads MNHEY; CDR2 reads SVGEGT. This CDR3 has 13 residues. V was pared by 2 bases and J by 3 bases, with 7 bases between. The CDR3 protein is CASSYGPEETQYF. In nucleotides, the CDR3 is TGTGCCAGCAGTTACGGGCCAGAAGAGACCCAGTACTTC.

As regards this clone: The same CDR3 arises from other DNA sequences in this sample as well. This rearrangement joins TRBV19 to TRBJ1-6; weak D call: TRBD1 (5 bases). The CDR3 length is 14 residues. Germline V gene data show CDR1 as LNHDA and CDR2 as SQIVND (reference sequence). Trimming pared 3 bases from V and 7 bases from J, leaving 10 bases between. This CDR3 reads CASSIGQGNSPLHF. The CDR3 DNA follows: TGTGCCAGTAGTATCGGGCAGGGAAATTCACCCCTCCACTTT.

This sequence joins TRBV29-1 and TRBJ2-7; tentatively, D is TRBD2 (5 bases). The length of the CDR3 is 13 residues. Trimming stripped 1 base from V and 2 bases from J, with 9 bases between. Germline CDR1 and CDR2: SQVTM and ANQGSEA. This CDR3 reads CSVEVRGPYEQYF. For the CDR3, the DNA is TGCAGCGTTGAAGTCCGGGGTCCCTACGAGCAGTACTTC.

V usage is TRBV2 and J usage is TRBJ1-1; a weak D match, TRBD1 (6 bases). Between the trimmed V and J ends, which lost 8 bases and 4 bases, there was a span of 17 bases. Germline CDR1 is SNHLY and CDR2 is FYNNEI. There are 14 residues in the CDR3. The CDR3 region has the DNA TGTGCCAGCGGGCCGGACAGCCTGAGCACTGAAGCTTTCTTT. Translation gives CASGPDSLSTEAFF.

The chain couples TRBV20-1 to TRBJ2-7; 11 nucleotides match TRBD2. This CDR3 contains 16 residues. Germline trimming cut 3 bases from V and 3 bases from J; bases unmatched to any gene: 10. Germline V gene data show CDR1 as DFQATT and CDR2 as SNEGSKA (reference sequence). CDR3 protein: CSASMMGTSGNYEQYF. In nucleotides, the CDR3 is TGCAGTGCTAGTATGATGGGGACTAGCGGAAACTACGAGCAGTACTTC.

The rearrangement uses TRBV29-1 and TRBJ2-5, with 7 positions matching TRBD1. The CDR3 sequence is 13 residues long. V was clipped by 7 bases and J by 6 bases; unmatched bases: 11. Germline loops: CDR1 SQVTM, CDR2 ANQGSEA. DNA for the CDR3: TGCAGCGGCGCACAGGGGTCCGGGAAGACCCAGTACTTC. Residues: CSGAQGSGKTQYF.

This clone was found a few times. This chain links TRBV3-1 (or the pseudogene TRBV3-2) with TRBJ2-7; 15 nucleotides align to TRBD2. This CDR3 has 18 residues. Germline loops: CDR1 LGHDT, CDR2 YNNKEL (reference sequence). Trimming removed 3 bases from V and 3 bases from J; junction bases left unmatched: 9. The CDR3, as DNA: TGTGCCAGCAGCCAGACGGCCGGGACTAGCGGGAGGCACTACGAGCAGTACTTC. Amino acids: CASSQTAGTSGRHYEQYF.

The chain combines TRBV21-1 with TRBJ2-7; whether TRBD2, the table's D call, matches the DNA was not checked. TRBV21-1 is marked as a pseudogene. The CDR3 contains 14 residues. Here the CDR3 reads CASSRTSVFYEQYF. As DNA, the CDR3 is TGTGCCAGCAGCCGGACTAGCGTTTTCTACGAGCAGTACTTC.